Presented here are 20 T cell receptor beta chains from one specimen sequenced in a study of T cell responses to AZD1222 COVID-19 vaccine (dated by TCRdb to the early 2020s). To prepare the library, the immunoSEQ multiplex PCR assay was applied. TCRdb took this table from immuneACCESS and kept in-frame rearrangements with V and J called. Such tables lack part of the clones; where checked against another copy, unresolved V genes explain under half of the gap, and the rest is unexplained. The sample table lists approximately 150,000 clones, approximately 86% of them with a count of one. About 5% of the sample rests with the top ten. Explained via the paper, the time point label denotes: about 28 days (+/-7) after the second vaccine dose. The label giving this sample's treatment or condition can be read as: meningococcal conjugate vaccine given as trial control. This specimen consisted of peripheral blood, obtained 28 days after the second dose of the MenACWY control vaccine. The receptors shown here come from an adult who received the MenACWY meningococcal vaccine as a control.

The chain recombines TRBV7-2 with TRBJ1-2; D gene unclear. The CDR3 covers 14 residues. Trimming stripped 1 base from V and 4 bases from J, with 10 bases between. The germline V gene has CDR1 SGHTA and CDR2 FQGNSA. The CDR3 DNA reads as TGTGCCAGCAGCTTAGACCTTAGGCCCTATGGCTACACCTTC. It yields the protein CASSLDLRPYGYTF.

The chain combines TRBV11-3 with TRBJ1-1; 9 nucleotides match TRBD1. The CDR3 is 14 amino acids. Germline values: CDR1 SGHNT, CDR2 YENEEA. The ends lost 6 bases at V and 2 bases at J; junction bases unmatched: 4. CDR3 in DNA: TGTGCCAGCAGGCTAACAGGGGGCAACACTGAAGCTTTCTTT. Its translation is CASRLTGGNTEAFF.

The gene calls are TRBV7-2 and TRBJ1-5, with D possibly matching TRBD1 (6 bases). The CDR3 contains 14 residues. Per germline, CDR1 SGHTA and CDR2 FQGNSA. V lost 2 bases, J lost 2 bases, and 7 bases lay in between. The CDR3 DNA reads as TGTGCCAGCAGCTTACGACAGGGCAATCAGCCCCAGCATTTT. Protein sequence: CASSLRQGNQPQHF.

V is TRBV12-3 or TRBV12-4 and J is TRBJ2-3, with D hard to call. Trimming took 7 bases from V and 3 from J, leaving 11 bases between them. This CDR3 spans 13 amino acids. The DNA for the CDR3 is TGTGCCAGCAACCCTTTCGGTACAGATACGCAGTATTTT. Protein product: CASNPFGTDTQYF.

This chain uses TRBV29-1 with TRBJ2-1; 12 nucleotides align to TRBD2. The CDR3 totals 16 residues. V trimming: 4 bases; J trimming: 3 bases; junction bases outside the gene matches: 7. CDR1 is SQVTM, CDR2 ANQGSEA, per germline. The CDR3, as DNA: TGCAGCGTTGCACCTAGCGGGAGGGCCGGCTACAATGAGCAGTTCTTC. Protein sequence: CSVAPSGRAGYNEQFF.

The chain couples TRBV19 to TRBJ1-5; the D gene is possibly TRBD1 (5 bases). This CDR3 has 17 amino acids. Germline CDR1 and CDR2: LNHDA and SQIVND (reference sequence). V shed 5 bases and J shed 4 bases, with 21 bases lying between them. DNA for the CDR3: TGTGCCAGTAGTCCGATAGGGGCCGGGCCGGGGAATCAGCCCCAGCATTTT. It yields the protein CASSPIGAGPGNQPQHF.

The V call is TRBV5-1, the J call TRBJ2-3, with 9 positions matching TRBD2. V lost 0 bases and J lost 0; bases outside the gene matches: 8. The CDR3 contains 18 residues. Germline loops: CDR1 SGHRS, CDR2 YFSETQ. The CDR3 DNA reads TGCGCCAGCAGCTTGGCTTACCTAGCGGGGCGGAGCACAGATACGCAGTATTTT. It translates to CASSLAYLAGRSTDTQYF.

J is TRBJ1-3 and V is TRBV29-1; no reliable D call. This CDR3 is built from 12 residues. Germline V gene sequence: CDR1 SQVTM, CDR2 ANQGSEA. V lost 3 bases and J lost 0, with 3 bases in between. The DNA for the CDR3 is TGCAGCGTTGAGAGCTCTGGAAACACCATATATTTT. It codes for CSVESSGNTIYF.

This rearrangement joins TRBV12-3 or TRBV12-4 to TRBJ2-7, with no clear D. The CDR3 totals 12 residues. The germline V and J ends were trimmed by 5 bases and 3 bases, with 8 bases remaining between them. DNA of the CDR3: TGTGCCAGCAGTCCCCTCGACTACGAGCAGTACTTC. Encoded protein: CASSPLDYEQYF.

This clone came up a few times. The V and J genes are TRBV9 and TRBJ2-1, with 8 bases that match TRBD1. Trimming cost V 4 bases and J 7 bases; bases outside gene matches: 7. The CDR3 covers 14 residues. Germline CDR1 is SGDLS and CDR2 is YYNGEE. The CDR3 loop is CASSPRTGSNEQFF. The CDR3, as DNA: TGTGCCAGCAGCCCCCGGACAGGGTCGAATGAGCAGTTCTTC.

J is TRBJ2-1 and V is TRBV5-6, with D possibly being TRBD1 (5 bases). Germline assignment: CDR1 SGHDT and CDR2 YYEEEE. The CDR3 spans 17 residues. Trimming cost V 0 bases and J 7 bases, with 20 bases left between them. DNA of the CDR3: TGTGCCAGCAGCTTGGAGCTGGGGCCGGACCAGGGAAATGAGCAGTTCTTC. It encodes CASSLELGPDQGNEQFF.

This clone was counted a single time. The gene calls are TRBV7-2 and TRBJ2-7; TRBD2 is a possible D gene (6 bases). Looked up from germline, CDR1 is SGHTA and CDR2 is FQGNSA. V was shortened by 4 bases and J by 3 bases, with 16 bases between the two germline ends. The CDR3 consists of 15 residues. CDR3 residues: CASSYGVGGGYEQYF. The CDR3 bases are TGTGCCAGCAGCTATGGGGTCGGGGGTGGCTACGAGCAGTACTTC.

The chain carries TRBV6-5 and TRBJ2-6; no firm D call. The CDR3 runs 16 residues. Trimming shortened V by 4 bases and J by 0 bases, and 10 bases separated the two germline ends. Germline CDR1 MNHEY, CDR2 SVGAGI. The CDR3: CASSWSGFSGANVLTF. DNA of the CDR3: TGTGCCAGCAGTTGGTCGGGTTTCTCTGGGGCCAACGTCCTGACTTTC.

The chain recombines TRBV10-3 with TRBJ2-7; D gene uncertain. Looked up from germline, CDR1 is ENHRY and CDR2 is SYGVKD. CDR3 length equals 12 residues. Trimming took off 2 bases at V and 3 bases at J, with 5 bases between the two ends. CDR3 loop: CAISEGLYEQYF. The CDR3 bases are TGTGCCATCAGTGAGGGTCTCTACGAGCAGTACTTC.

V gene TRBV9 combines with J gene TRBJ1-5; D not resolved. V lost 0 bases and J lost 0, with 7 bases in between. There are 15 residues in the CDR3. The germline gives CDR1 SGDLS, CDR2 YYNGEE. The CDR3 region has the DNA TGTGCCAGCAGCGTAGGACATGATAGCAATCAGCCCCAGCATTTT. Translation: CASSVGHDSNQPQHF.

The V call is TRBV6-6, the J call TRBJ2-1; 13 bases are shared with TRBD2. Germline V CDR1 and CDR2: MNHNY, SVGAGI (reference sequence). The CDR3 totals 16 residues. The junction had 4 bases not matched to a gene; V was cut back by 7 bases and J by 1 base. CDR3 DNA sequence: TGTGCCAGCATCCAGACTAGCGGGAGGTCCTACAATGAGCAGTTCTTC. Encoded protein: CASIQTSGRSYNEQFF.

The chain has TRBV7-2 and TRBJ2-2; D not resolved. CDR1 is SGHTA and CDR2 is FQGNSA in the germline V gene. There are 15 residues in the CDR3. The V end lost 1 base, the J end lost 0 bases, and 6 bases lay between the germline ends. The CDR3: CASSLGLTNTGELFF. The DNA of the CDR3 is TGTGCCAGCAGCTTAGGTCTAACGAACACCGGGGAGCTGTTTTTT.

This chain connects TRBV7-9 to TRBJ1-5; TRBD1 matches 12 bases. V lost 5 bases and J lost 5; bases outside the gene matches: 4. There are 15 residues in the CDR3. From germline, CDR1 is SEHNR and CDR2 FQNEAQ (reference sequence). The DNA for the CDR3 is TGTGCCAGCAGCGCCGGGACAGGGGGCCATCAGCCCCAGCATTTT. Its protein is CASSAGTGGHQPQHF.

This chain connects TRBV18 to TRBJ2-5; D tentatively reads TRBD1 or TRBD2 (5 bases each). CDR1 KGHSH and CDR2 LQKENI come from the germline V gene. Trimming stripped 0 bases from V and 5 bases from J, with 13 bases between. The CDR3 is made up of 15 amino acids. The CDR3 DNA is TGTGCCAGCTCACCACCAGGGACGGAGTGGGAGACCCAGTACTTC. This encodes CASSPPGTEWETQYF.

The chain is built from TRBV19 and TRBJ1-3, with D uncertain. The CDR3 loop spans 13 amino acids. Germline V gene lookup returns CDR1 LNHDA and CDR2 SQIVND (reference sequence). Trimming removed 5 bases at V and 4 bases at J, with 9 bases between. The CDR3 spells CASSRGEGNTIYF. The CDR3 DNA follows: TGTGCCAGTAGTCGTGGAGAAGGAAACACCATATATTTT. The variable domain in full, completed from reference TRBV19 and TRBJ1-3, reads DGGITQSPKYLFRKEGQNVTLSCEQNLNHDAMYWYRQDPGQGLRLIYYSQIVNDFQKGDIAEGYSVSREKKESFPLTVTSAQKNPTAFYLCASSRGEGNTIYFGEGSWLTVV.